The 29 T cell receptor beta chains below were found in one sample sequenced in a study of blood T cell repertoires in COVID-19. The protocol was immunoSEQ multiplex PCR, while the TCRdb copy is restricted to in-frame clones and leaves out a portion. The sample holds roughly 410,000 clones; 89% are singletons and the top ten take about 1.6%. Input material: peripheral blood. Receptors were obtained from a woman in her thirties or forties with COVID-19, enrolled during active disease.

The genes are TRBV18 and TRBJ1-1; D is unclear. With 2 bases removed from V and 5 bases from J, the gap between germline ends came to 6 bases. CDR3 length equals 12 residues. Germline-derived CDR1 and CDR2 are KGHSH and LQKENI. The chain's CDR3 is CASSPVLTEAFF. CDR3 nucleotides: TGTGCCAGCTCACCAGTCTTGACTGAAGCTTTCTTT.

This clone was found once. The rearrangement uses TRBV27 and TRBJ2-2, with a possible D match to TRBD2 (5 bases). Germline V gives CDR1 MNHEY, CDR2 SMNVEV (reference sequence). Trimming left V 2 bases short and J 2 bases short, with 18 bases between. This CDR3 region has 18 residues. This CDR3 reads CASSLTGRLLGNTGELFF. The CDR3 DNA sequence: TGTGCCAGCAGTTTAACGGGAAGGCTTCTCGGTAACACCGGGGAGCTGTTTTTT.

The gene calls are TRBV18 and TRBJ2-7, with 7 bases aligning to TRBD1. The CDR3 length is 15 residues. Germline V gene sequence: CDR1 KGHSH, CDR2 LQKENI. V dropped 3 bases and J dropped 4; count of bases not matched to a gene: 9. CDR3 residues: CASSPYRDSLYEQYF. The CDR3 DNA sequence: TGTGCCAGCTCACCTTATCGGGACAGCTTATACGAGCAGTACTTC.

The genes are TRBV4-3 and TRBJ1-6; 11 bases agree with TRBD1. Germline loops: CDR1 LGHNA, CDR2 YSLEER. The V segment lost 0 bases and the J segment 10 bases; nucleotides outside the gene matches: 5. CDR3 size: 16 residues. CDR3 amino acids: CASSQDGTGGRSPLHF. The CDR3 coding sequence is TGCGCCAGCAGCCAAGATGGGACAGGGGGTAGATCACCCCTCCACTTT.

V and J are TRBV15 and TRBJ1-5; D remains ambiguous. The CDR3 runs to 14 residues. The V gene's germline CDR1 is LNHNV and CDR2 YYDKDF (reference sequence). V was pared by 3 bases and J by 5 bases, with 11 bases between. The CDR3 protein is CATSSGETDQPQHF. The CDR3 DNA reads as TGTGCCACCAGCAGCGGGGAAACGGATCAGCCCCAGCATTTT.

This clone has a single count. The chain joins TRBV18 to TRBJ1-4, with 7 bases identical to TRBD1. This CDR3 contains 15 residues. J gave up 6 bases and V 6 bases, and 10 bases lay outside the gene matches. Germline V gene data show CDR1 as KGHSH and CDR2 as LQKENI. The CDR3 coding sequence is TGTGCCAGCTCCCGCACCCCCGGGACAGATGAAAAACTGTTTTTT. Protein product: CASSRTPGTDEKLFF.

This chain links TRBV7-9 with TRBJ1-3; D is undetermined. The CDR3 consists of 12 residues. Germline V lookup: CDR1 SEHNR, CDR2 FQNEAQ (reference sequence). The V gene lost 11 bases and the J gene lost 0 bases, with 8 bases spanning the gap. CDR3 DNA sequence: TGTGCCTCGGGAGCCTCTGGAAACACCATATATTTT. Its protein is CASGASGNTIYF.

With regard to this clone: Its ends do not fully match the called genes, so a read error is possible. The DNA of the CDR3 is TGTGCTAGCAGCTTAGGGACAGGGACCTACGAGCAGTACTTC. It translates to CASSLGTGTYEQYF. This sequence joins TRBV7-7 and TRBJ2-7; 9 nucleotides align to TRBD1. Germline V CDR1 and CDR2: SSHAT, FNYEAQ (reference sequence). The CDR3 totals 14 residues.

The chain links TRBV28 to TRBJ1-2; possibly TRBD1 for D (6 bases). V lost 5 bases, J lost 1 base, and 17 bases lay in between. Germline-derived CDR1 and CDR2 are MDHEN and SYDVKM. This CDR3 has 16 residues. The CDR3 protein is CASSGTTGTLNYGYTF. The CDR3 DNA is TGTGCCAGCAGTGGGACTACAGGGACACTTAACTATGGCTACACCTTC.

This sequence joins TRBV2 and TRBJ1-5; weak D call: TRBD1 (6 bases). V lost 9 bases to trimming and J lost 5 bases, with 14 bases between them. This CDR3 region has 13 residues. The V gene's germline CDR1 is SNHLY and CDR2 FYNNEI. CDR3 coding DNA: TGTGCCAGTCATTACAGGGTCGATCAGCCCCAGCATTTT. It codes for CASHYRVDQPQHF.

This clone appeared once. The chain is built from TRBV5-1 and TRBJ1-6; 10 bases fit TRBD1. This CDR3 has 15 residues. V dropped 1 base and J dropped 10; count of bases not matched to a gene: 5. Germline V CDR1 and CDR2: SGHRS, YFSETQ. In DNA, the CDR3 is TGCGCCAGCAGCTTGAGGGGGACAGGGGAGTCACCCCTCCACTTT. Amino acids: CASSLRGTGESPLHF.

CDR3 nucleotides: TGCGCCAGCAGCTTGGGGCTGACAGGGAGCAATGAAAAACTGTTTTTT. Its protein is CASSLGLTGSNEKLFF. This sequence joins TRBV5-1 and TRBJ1-4, with 7 bases matching TRBD1. This CDR3 has 16 amino acids. Germline CDR1 reads SGHRS; CDR2 reads YFSETQ. Trimming removed 0 bases from V and 5 bases from J; junction bases left unmatched: 7. The variable domain in full, with the rest retrieved from reference TRBV5-1 and TRBJ1-4, is KAGVTQTPRYLIKTRGQQVTLSCSPISGHRSVSWYQQTPGQGLQFLFEYFSETQRNKGNFPGRFSGRQFSNSRSEMNVSTLELGDSALYLCASSLGLTGSNEKLFFGSGTQLSVL.

V and J are TRBV28 and TRBJ2-5, with TRBD2 matching 7 bases. Germline V gene data show CDR1 as MDHEN and CDR2 as SYDVKM. This CDR3 comprises 15 residues. The trim removed 10 bases at V and 0 bases at J, leaving 11 bases unmatched. CDR3 coding DNA: TGTGCCACTGGTCGCGGGGGTCAGTACCAAGAGACCCAGTACTTC. Amino acid sequence: CATGRGGQYQETQYF.

J is TRBJ1-2 and V is TRBV7-3; D might be TRBD1 (6 bases). CDR3 size: 15 residues. V shed 5 bases and J shed 0 bases, with 13 bases lying between them. Per germline, CDR1 SGHTA and CDR2 FQGTGA. In DNA form, the CDR3 reads TGTGCCAGCAGCCAAACAGGGAAGACTAACTATGGCTACACCTTC. This translates into CASSQTGKTNYGYTF.

The V call is TRBV24-1, the J call TRBJ1-5; 7 nucleotides align to TRBD1. Losses at the gene ends were 3 bases for V and 7 bases for J; bases not matched to a gene: 8. The CDR3 has 15 residues. In germline, CDR1 is KGHDR, CDR2 SFDVKD. The CDR3 loop is CATSDPGQLGQPQHF. DNA for the CDR3: TGTGCCACCAGTGATCCGGGACAGCTAGGCCAGCCCCAGCATTTT.

V gene TRBV7-9 combines with J gene TRBJ2-1; TRBD1 agrees at 11 bases. Germline-derived CDR1 and CDR2 are SEHNR and FQNEAQ (reference sequence). The ends lost 4 bases at V and 9 bases at J; junction bases unmatched: 14. The CDR3 runs to 17 residues. The CDR3 nucleotides are TGTGCCAGCAGCTCCCCGGGGGGGGACAGGGGGTCGAGTGAGCAGTTCTTC. Encoded protein: CASSSPGGDRGSSEQFF.

The V call is TRBV4-3, the J call TRBJ2-2; weak D call: TRBD2 (6 bases). The CDR3 is 16 amino acids. Deletions cut 0 bases from V and 6 bases from J, with 14 bases between. Germline V gene data show CDR1 as LGHNA and CDR2 as YSLEER. For the CDR3, the DNA is TGCGCCAGCAGCCAAGATCCCGGGAGCGGGCCCGGGGAGCTGTTTTTT. This encodes CASSQDPGSGPGELFF.

J is TRBJ2-7 and V is TRBV6-5, with 8 bases identical to TRBD2. The CDR3 has 14 amino acids. V gave up 7 bases and J gave up 2 bases; unmatched junction bases: 7. Per the germline V gene, CDR1 is MNHEY and CDR2 is SVGAGI. CDR3 bases: TGTGCCAGCAAAAACGGGGGACTAGCCTACGAGCAGTACTTC. As protein: CASKNGGLAYEQYF.

This chain connects TRBV30 to TRBJ1-5; D is unclear. Trimming removed 1 base from V and 5 bases from J, with 9 bases in between. The germline gives CDR1 GTSNPN, CDR2 SVGIG (reference sequence). The CDR3 extends over 13 amino acids. CDR3 sequence (DNA): TGTGCCTGGAGTGGAGGGCGGGATCAGCCCCAGCATTTT. Translation: CAWSGGRDQPQHF.

The chain recombines TRBV5-1 with TRBJ1-6; 7 bases are a match to TRBD1. J was trimmed by 5 bases and V by 0 bases; bases with no gene match: 2. The CDR3 consists of 15 residues. CDR1 and CDR2 (germline): SGHRS, YFSETQ. CDR3 DNA: TGCGCCAGCAGCTTGGCCGACAGGGATAATTCACCCCTCCACTTT. Its translation: CASSLADRDNSPLHF.

The chain employs TRBV28 and TRBJ1-1; no definite D call. CDR1 is MDHEN, CDR2 SYDVKM, per germline. The ends were cut back, 1 base at V and 7 bases at J, with 7 bases in the middle. This CDR3 is built from 12 residues. As DNA, the CDR3 is TGTGCCAGCAGTTTATCAGACTTTGAAGCTTTCTTT. Protein: CASSLSDFEAFF.

V gene TRBV7-2 combines with J gene TRBJ2-6; D possibly corresponds to TRBD2 (5 bases). Trimming removed 1 base from V and 2 bases from J, with 9 bases in between. CDR3 length: 16 amino acids. Germline CDR1 and CDR2: SGHTA and FQGNSA. CDR3 sequence (DNA): TGTGCCAGCAGCTTAGTCCCGGGGACTGGGGCCAACGTCCTGACTTTC. The encoded protein is CASSLVPGTGANVLTF. Using reference TRBV7-2 and TRBJ2-6 for the parts outside the CDR3, the full variable domain is GAGVSQSPSNKVTEKGKDVELRCDPISGHTALYWYRQSLGQGLEFLIYFQGNSAPDKSGLPSDRFSAERTGGSVSTLTIQRTQQEDSAVYLCASSLVPGTGANVLTFGAGSRLTVL.

This clone was observed a few times. The chain recombines TRBV7-6 with TRBJ1-2, with 7 bases that match TRBD1. V shed 2 bases and J 2 bases; nucleotides not matched to a gene: 5. CDR1 SGHVS and CDR2 FNYEAQ come from the germline V gene. This CDR3 contains 15 residues. The CDR3 DNA follows: TGTGCCAGCAGCTTACGCCGGGGACAGAACTATGGCTACACCTTC. Amino acid sequence: CASSLRRGQNYGYTF.

The V call is TRBV7-2, the J call TRBJ1-5; 7 bases align to TRBD1. Germline V CDR1 and CDR2: SGHTA, FQGNSA. J was trimmed by 5 bases and V by 8 bases; bases with no gene match: 6. The CDR3 spans 13 residues. The CDR3 coding sequence is TGTGCCAGCGGATACAGGGGCGATCAGCCCCAGCATTTT. This translates into CASGYRGDQPQHF.

This clone was detected once. The chain links TRBV27 to TRBJ1-2; TRBD1 matches at 7 bases. Looked up from germline, CDR1 is MNHEY and CDR2 is SMNVEV (reference sequence). Trimming cost V 3 bases and J 4 bases; bases outside gene matches: 11. The CDR3 has 16 residues. The chain's CDR3 is CASSLLRDRTFYGYTF. CDR3 DNA sequence: TGTGCCAGCAGTTTGTTGAGGGACAGAACCTTCTATGGCTACACCTTC.

The J gene is TRBJ1-2, the V gene TRBV11-1; D remains ambiguous. With 1 base removed from V and 8 bases from J, the gap between germline ends came to 17 bases. Germline CDR1 is SGHAT and CDR2 is FQDESV (reference sequence). The CDR3 length is 15 residues. The CDR3 coding sequence is TGTGCCAGCAGCTTAGATAACGGGAGAGCGCAAGGCTACACCTTC. Translating it yields CASSLDNGRAQGYTF.

V usage is TRBV7-8 and J usage is TRBJ2-5; 14 nucleotides match TRBD2. This CDR3 has 16 residues. In germline, CDR1 is SGHVS, CDR2 FQNEAQ. The trim removed 5 bases at V and 2 bases at J, leaving 4 bases unmatched. The CDR3 DNA follows: TGTGCCAGCAGCCCCCGACTAGCGGGGGGGCAAGAGACCCAGTACTTC. This encodes CASSPRLAGGQETQYF.

A few counts support this clone. The chain combines TRBV12-3 or TRBV12-4 with TRBJ2-3; 7 nucleotides line up with TRBD2. The CDR3 extends over 13 amino acids. V trimming: 8 bases; J trimming: 1 base; junction bases outside the gene matches: 3. The CDR3 loop reads CASGDYRTDTQYF. The CDR3 bases are TGTGCCAGCGGGGACTACCGCACAGATACGCAGTATTTT.

V and J are TRBV5-1 and TRBJ1-4; D is possibly TRBD1 (5 bases). V was pared by 4 bases and J by 0 bases, with 10 bases between. CDR1 is SGHRS, CDR2 YFSETQ, per germline. The CDR3 length is 15 residues. CDR3 protein: CASSPDTATNEKLFF. The DNA of the CDR3 is TGCGCCAGCAGCCCGGACACTGCAACTAATGAAAAACTGTTTTTT.